Following are 9 T cell receptor beta chains from one sample sequenced in a study of T cells in Graves' hyperthyroidism and ophthalmopathy. What was amplified from RNA transcripts were TCR beta CDR3 regions. HTBI primers drove first-round RT-PCR of the TCR CDR3. One entry per CDR3 protein results from TCRdb running MiXCR on the multiplex PCR reads. The table lists fewer than 750,000 distinct CDR3 sequences, about 14% of them singletons. Material for sequencing was blood. These receptors were collected from a woman aged 50 to 60 with Graves' ophthalmopathy.

This clonotype was seen at least ten times. This rearrangement joins TRBV3-1 to TRBJ1-1, with 8 bases fitting TRBD1. The CDR3 consists of 16 residues. V trimming: 0 bases; J trimming: 5 bases; junction bases outside the gene matches: 8. From germline, CDR1 is LGHDT and CDR2 YNNKEL (reference sequence). The CDR3 coding sequence is TGTGCCAGCAGCCAAGAAGGCAGGGGGCCTAGTACTGAAGCTTTCTTT. Residues: CASSQEGRGPSTEAFF.

This chain uses TRBV3-1 with TRBJ2-1; D may correspond to TRBD1 or TRBD2 (6 bases each). This CDR3 has 16 amino acids. Germline V lookup: CDR1 LGHDT, CDR2 YNNKEL (reference sequence). V lost 4 bases and J 5 bases, leaving 18 bases between the germline ends. The CDR3 nucleotides read TGTGCCAGCAGCCCAGATAAGGGGGGCCTAGACAATGAGCAGTTCTTC. This gives the protein CASSPDKGGLDNEQFF.

Ten or more counts support this clonotype. The V and J genes are TRBV2 and TRBJ2-2, with 11 bases lining up with TRBD2. The CDR3 runs to 15 residues. Trimming removed 7 bases from V and 4 bases from J; junction bases left unmatched: 5. Germline V gene sequence: CDR1 SNHLY, CDR2 FYNNEI. CDR3 amino acids: CASTSGLAATGELFF. DNA of the CDR3: TGTGCCAGCACCTCGGGACTAGCGGCCACCGGGGAGCTGTTTTTT. Looking up the rest from reference TRBV2 and TRBJ2-2 gives the full variable domain: EPEVTQTPSHQVTQMGQEVILRCVPISNHLYFYWYRQILGQKVEFLVSFYNNEISEKSEIFDDQFSVERPDGSNFTLKIRSTKLEDSAMYFCASTSGLAATGELFFGEGSRLTVL.

This clonotype was observed many times. This chain uses TRBV27 with TRBJ2-5; 15 bases match TRBD2. The CDR3 sequence is 16 residues long. Germline V gene data show CDR1 as MNHEY and CDR2 as SMNVEV (reference sequence). V gave up 5 bases and J gave up 5 bases; unmatched junction bases: 6. The CDR3 DNA reads as TGTGCCAGCAGTCCCGGGACTAGCGGGAGGAGGGAGACCCAGTACTTC. This encodes CASSPGTSGRRETQYF.

This clonotype was detected many times. This rearrangement joins TRBV7-9 to TRBJ2-7; 8 positions agree with TRBD2. Germline CDR1 reads SEHNR; CDR2 reads FQNEAQ (reference sequence). CDR3 size: 15 residues. Germline trimming cut 5 bases from V and 2 bases from J; bases unmatched to any gene: 8. CDR3 nucleotide sequence: TGTGCCAGCAGCCCAAGAGCGGGGGCTACCTACGAGCAGTACTTC. This encodes CASSPRAGATYEQYF.

The chain couples TRBV7-9 to TRBJ2-7; 11 bases line up with TRBD2. The CDR3 is made up of 15 amino acids. V lost 4 bases and J lost 7; bases outside the gene matches: 9. Germline CDR1 is SEHNR and CDR2 is FQNEAQ (reference sequence). The CDR3 loop is CASSSLSSGRQEQYF. The CDR3 DNA follows: TGTGCCAGCAGCTCCCTATCTAGCGGGAGGCAAGAGCAGTACTTC.

This clonotype was detected a few times. The chain joins TRBV15 to TRBJ2-1; D perhaps matches TRBD1 (6 bases). The germline V gene encodes CDR1 LNHNV and CDR2 YYDKDF (reference sequence). The CDR3 runs 15 residues. V lost 5 bases to trimming and J lost 4 bases, with 15 bases between them. The CDR3 nucleotides read TGTGCCACCAGCTTCCCAGACAGGCCTTACAATGAGCAGTTCTTC. It codes for CATSFPDRPYNEQFF.

The sample holds many counts of this clonotype. The chain carries TRBV12-3 or TRBV12-4 and TRBJ2-6; D possibly corresponds to TRBD1 (5 bases). V shed 2 bases and J shed 0 bases, with 20 bases lying between them. This CDR3 region has 20 residues. The CDR3 loop reads CASSLRGLGGYSSGANVLTF. CDR3 bases: TGTGCCAGCAGTTTAAGGGGTTTGGGCGGTTATAGCTCTGGGGCCAACGTCCTGACTTTC.

This clonotype was recorded a few times. J is TRBJ2-5 and V is TRBV19; D is uncertain. The V end was cut by 8 bases, the J end by 2 bases, with 15 bases between. The CDR3 loop spans 14 amino acids. CDR1 and CDR2 from the germline V gene are LNHDA and SQIVND (reference sequence). The CDR3 DNA sequence: TGTGCCAGTGGCCCAGGCGGCAGTCAAGAGACCCAGTACTTC. This translates into CASGPGGSQETQYF.